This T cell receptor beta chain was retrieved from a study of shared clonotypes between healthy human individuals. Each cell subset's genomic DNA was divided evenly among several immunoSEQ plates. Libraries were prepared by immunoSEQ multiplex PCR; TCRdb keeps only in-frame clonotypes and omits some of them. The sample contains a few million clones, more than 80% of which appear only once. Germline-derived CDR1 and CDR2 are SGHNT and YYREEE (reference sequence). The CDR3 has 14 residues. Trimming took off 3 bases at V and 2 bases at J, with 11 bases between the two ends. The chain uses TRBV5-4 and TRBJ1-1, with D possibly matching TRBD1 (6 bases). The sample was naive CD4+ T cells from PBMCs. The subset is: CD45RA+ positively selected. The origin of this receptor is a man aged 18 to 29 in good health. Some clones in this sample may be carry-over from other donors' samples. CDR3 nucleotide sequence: TGTGCCAGCAGCTCTGGACAGATTAACACTGAAGCTTTCTTT. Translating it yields CASSSGQINTEAFF.